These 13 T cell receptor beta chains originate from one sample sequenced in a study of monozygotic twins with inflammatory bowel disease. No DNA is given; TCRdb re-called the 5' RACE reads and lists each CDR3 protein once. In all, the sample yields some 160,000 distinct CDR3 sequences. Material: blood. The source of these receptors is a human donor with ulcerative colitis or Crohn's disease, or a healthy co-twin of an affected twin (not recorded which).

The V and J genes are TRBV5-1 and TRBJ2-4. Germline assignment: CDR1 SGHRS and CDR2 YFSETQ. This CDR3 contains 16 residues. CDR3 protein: CASSFETPSLGYIQYF.

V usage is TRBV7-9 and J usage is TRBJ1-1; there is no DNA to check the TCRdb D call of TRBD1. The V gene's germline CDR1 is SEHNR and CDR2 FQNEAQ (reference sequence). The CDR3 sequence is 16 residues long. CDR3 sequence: CASSRRSGQGNTEAFF.

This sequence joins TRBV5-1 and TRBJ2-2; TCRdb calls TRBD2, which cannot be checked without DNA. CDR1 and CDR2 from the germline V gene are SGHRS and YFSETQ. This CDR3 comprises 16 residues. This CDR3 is CASSLASGPNTGELFF.

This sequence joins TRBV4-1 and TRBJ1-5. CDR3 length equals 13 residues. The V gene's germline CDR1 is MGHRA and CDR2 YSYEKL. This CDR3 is CASSQDYRGHQHF.

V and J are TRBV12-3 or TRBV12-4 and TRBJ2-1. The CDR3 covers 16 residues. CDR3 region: CASSLTPGGSYNEQFF.

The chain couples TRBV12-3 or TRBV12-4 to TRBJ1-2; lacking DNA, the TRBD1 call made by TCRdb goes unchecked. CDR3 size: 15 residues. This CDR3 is CASSQGTGKGSGYTF.

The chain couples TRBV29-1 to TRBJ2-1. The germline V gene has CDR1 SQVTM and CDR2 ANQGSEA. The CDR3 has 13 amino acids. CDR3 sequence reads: CSVGGSSYNEQFF.

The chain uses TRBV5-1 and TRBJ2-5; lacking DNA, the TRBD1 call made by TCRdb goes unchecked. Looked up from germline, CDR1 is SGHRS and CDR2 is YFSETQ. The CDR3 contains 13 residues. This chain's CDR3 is CASSRDLSKTQYF. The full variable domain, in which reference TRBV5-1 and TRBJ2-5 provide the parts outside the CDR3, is KAGVTQTPRYLIKTRGQQVTLSCSPISGHRSVSWYQQTPGQGLQFLFEYFSETQRNKGNFPGRFSGRQFSNSRSEMNVSTLELGDSALYLCASSRDLSKTQYFGPGTRLLVL.

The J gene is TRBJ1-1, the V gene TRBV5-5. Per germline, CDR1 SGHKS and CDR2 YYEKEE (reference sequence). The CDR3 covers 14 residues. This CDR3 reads CASSVDSWNTEAFF.

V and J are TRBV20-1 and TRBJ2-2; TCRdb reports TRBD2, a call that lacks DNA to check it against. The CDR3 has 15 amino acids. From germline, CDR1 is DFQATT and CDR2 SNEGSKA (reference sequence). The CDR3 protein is CSARPYAGGPGELFF.

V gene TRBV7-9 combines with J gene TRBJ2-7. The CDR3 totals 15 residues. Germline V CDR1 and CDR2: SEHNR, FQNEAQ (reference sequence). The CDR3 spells CASSSEDHVTYEQYF.

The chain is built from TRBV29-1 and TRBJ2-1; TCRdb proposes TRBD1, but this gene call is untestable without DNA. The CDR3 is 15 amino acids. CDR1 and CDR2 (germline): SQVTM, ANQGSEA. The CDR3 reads CSVFQGLSSYNEQFF.

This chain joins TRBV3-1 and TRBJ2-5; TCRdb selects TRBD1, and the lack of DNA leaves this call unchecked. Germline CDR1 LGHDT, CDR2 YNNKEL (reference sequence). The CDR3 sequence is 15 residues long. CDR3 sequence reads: CASSQGTGSQETQYF.